One sample yielded the 18 T cell receptor beta chains listed below, sequenced in a study of technical replicates of blood from a few donors. Method: immunoSEQ multiplex PCR; TCRdb's copy keeps in-frame clones and lacks some. The data contain just over 80,000 clones, about 94% of them singletons. The material sequenced was T cells isolated from PBMCs. Receptor source: a human donor in good health.

The chain joins TRBV27 to TRBJ1-5; the match to TRBD1 covers 9 bases. Germline CDR1 and CDR2: MNHEY and SMNVEV (reference sequence). With 5 bases clipped from V and 0 bases from J, the junction kept 5 bases outside the gene matches. CDR3 length: 16 residues. The CDR3 DNA reads as TGTGCCAGCAGTCCCGGGACAGGGCTTAGCAATCAGCCCCAGCATTTT. Translated: CASSPGTGLSNQPQHF.

The V call is TRBV19, the J call TRBJ2-2; weak D call: TRBD2 (6 bases). From germline, CDR1 is LNHDA and CDR2 SQIVND (reference sequence). This CDR3 is 14 amino acids long. Trimming stripped 0 bases from V and 4 bases from J, with 6 bases between. DNA of the CDR3: TGTGCCAGTAGTATAGAGGGAGGCACCGGGGAGCTGTTTTTT. Its protein is CASSIEGGTGELFF.

This chain connects TRBV6-1 to TRBJ1-1; the D gene is possibly TRBD1 (5 bases). V lost 4 bases to trimming and J lost 4 bases, with 13 bases between them. Per the germline V gene, CDR1 is MNHNS and CDR2 is SASEGT. CDR3 length: 14 amino acids. The CDR3 sequence: CASSGRGTATEAFF. The CDR3 coding sequence is TGTGCCAGCAGTGGTCGGGGGACGGCCACTGAAGCTTTCTTT.

This clone appeared a single time. V usage is TRBV5-4 and J usage is TRBJ2-6; TRBD1 might be the D (5 bases). V gave up 2 bases and J gave up 0 bases, with 12 bases separating them. The germline V gene has CDR1 SGHNT and CDR2 YYREEE (reference sequence). The CDR3 is made up of 17 amino acids. CDR3 residues: CASSFVTGASGANVLTF. The CDR3 nucleotides read TGTGCCAGCAGCTTCGTTACAGGAGCCTCTGGGGCCAACGTCCTGACTTTC. Complete variable domain (other parts from reference TRBV5-4 and TRBJ2-6): ETGVTQSPTHLIKTRGQQVTLRCSSQSGHNTVSWYQQALGQGPQFIFQYYREEENGRGNFPPRFSGLQFPNYSSELNVNALELDDSALYLCASSFVTGASGANVLTFGAGSRLTVL.

This clone was detected once. The chain recombines TRBV19 with TRBJ1-2; 7 nucleotides agree with TRBD1. Germline V gene data show CDR1 as LNHDA and CDR2 as SQIVND (reference sequence). There are 15 residues in the CDR3. The V and J ends lost 1 base and 2 bases, in that order; junction bases with no gene match: 4. This chain's CDR3 is CASSIAGQENYGYTF. In nucleotides, the CDR3 is TGTGCCAGTAGTATAGCCGGACAGGAGAACTATGGCTACACCTTC. The whole variable domain, filled in from reference TRBV19 and TRBJ1-2, reads DGGITQSPKYLFRKEGQNVTLSCEQNLNHDAMYWYRQDPGQGLRLIYYSQIVNDFQKGDIAEGYSVSREKKESFPLTVTSAQKNPTAFYLCASSIAGQENYGYTFGSGTRLTVV.

The chain employs TRBV10-3 and TRBJ1-5; no firm D call. Germline V lookup: CDR1 ENHRY, CDR2 SYGVKD. The ends were cut back, 0 bases at V and 7 bases at J, with 16 bases in the middle. The CDR3 is 16 amino acids. CDR3 DNA sequence: TGTGCCATCAGTGAGTCCCTAGGAGGGAGCGAGCAGCCCCAGCATTTT. Protein: CAISESLGGSEQPQHF.

The V call is TRBV7-8, the J call TRBJ2-1; 7 bases are shared with TRBD2. Germline-derived CDR1 and CDR2 are SGHVS and FQNEAQ. The CDR3 has 15 residues. V trimming: 3 bases; J trimming: 3 bases; junction bases outside the gene matches: 5. CDR3 sequence: CASSLMSGVYNEQFF. Written as DNA, the CDR3 is TGTGCCAGCAGCTTGATGAGCGGGGTCTACAATGAGCAGTTCTTC. The whole variable domain, filled in from reference TRBV7-8 and TRBJ2-1, reads GAGVSQSPRYKVAKRGQDVALRCDPISGHVSLFWYQQALGQGPEFLTYFQNEAQLDKSGLPSDRFFAERPEGSVSTLKIQRTQQEDSAVYLCASSLMSGVYNEQFFGPGTRLTVL.

The gene calls are TRBV30 and TRBJ2-5; D gene ambiguous. Germline CDR1 GTSNPN, CDR2 SVGIG (reference sequence). The CDR3 is 12 amino acids. Deletions cut 0 bases from V and 5 bases from J, with 7 bases between. CDR3 sequence: CAWSVQVETQYF. DNA of the CDR3: TGTGCCTGGAGTGTACAAGTGGAGACCCAGTACTTC. Full variable domain (outside the CDR3, taken from reference TRBV30 and TRBJ2-5): SQTIHQWPATLVQPVGSPLSLECTVEGTSNPNLYWYRQAAGRGLQLLFYSVGIGQISSEVPQNLSASRPQDRQFILSSKKLLLSDSGFYLCAWSVQVETQYFGPGTRLLVL.

The V gene is TRBV4-2, the J gene TRBJ2-3; D unresolved. Trimming took 1 base from V and 4 from J, leaving 3 bases between them. Germline CDR1 and CDR2: LGHNA and YNFKEQ. The CDR3 length is 12 residues. The CDR3 sequence: CASSQAADTQYF. The CDR3 DNA reads TGTGCCAGCAGCCAAGCCGCAGATACGCAGTATTTT.

This chain connects TRBV7-3 to TRBJ2-4, with a weak D call TRBD2 (6 bases). Germline assignment: CDR1 SGHTA and CDR2 FQGTGA. This CDR3 is 15 amino acids long. Trimming pared 5 bases from V and 2 bases from J, leaving 13 bases between. The CDR3 is CASSENGGPKNIQYF. For the CDR3, the DNA is TGTGCCAGCAGCGAAAACGGGGGTCCCAAAAACATTCAGTACTTC.

The rearrangement links TRBV2 to TRBJ1-1; perhaps TRBD1 as D (5 bases). Trimming stripped 4 bases from V and 0 bases from J, with 15 bases between. CDR3 length equals 16 residues. Germline CDR1 is SNHLY and CDR2 is FYNNEI. The DNA for the CDR3 is TGTGCCAGCAGTGCCTTAGGGGTTTTAATGAACACTGAAGCTTTCTTT. This gives the protein CASSALGVLMNTEAFF. Filled out from reference TRBV2 and TRBJ1-1, the complete variable domain reads EPEVTQTPSHQVTQMGQEVILRCVPISNHLYFYWYRQILGQKVEFLVSFYNNEISEKSEIFDDQFSVERPDGSNFTLKIRSTKLEDSAMYFCASSALGVLMNTEAFFGQGTRLTVV.

V gene TRBV19 combines with J gene TRBJ1-1; 8 nucleotides match TRBD1. The length of the CDR3 is 15 residues. Germline V gene data show CDR1 as LNHDA and CDR2 as SQIVND (reference sequence). The trim removed 4 bases at V and 0 bases at J, leaving 4 bases unmatched. As DNA, the CDR3 is TGTGCCAGTAGTACGAAACAGGGGGTGAACACTGAAGCTTTCTTT. Encoded protein: CASSTKQGVNTEAFF.

The sample holds one count of this clone. V gene TRBV7-3 combines with J gene TRBJ1-1; possible D gene TRBD1, 6 bases. The germline V and J ends were trimmed by 5 bases and 4 bases, with 17 bases remaining between them. The CDR3 spans 15 residues. The germline CDR1 and CDR2 sequences are SGHTA and FQGTGA. The CDR3 protein is CASSLQGAEVTEAFF. CDR3 DNA sequence: TGTGCCAGCAGCCTACAGGGAGCCGAGGTCACTGAAGCTTTCTTT. Combining the CDR3 with reference TRBV7-3 and TRBJ1-1 gives the whole variable domain GAGVSQTPSNKVTEKGKYVELRCDPISGHTALYWYRQSLGQGPEFLIYFQGTGAADDSGLPNDRFFAVRPEGSVSTLKIQRTERGDSAVYLCASSLQGAEVTEAFFGQGTRLTVV.

The J gene is TRBJ2-5, the V gene TRBV11-2; D is unresolved. V gave up 1 base and J gave up 11 bases, with 14 bases separating them. This CDR3 region has 13 residues. Germline CDR1 SGHAT, CDR2 FQNNGV. CDR3 amino acids: CASSLGYLPAQYF. The CDR3 nucleotides are TGTGCCAGCAGCTTAGGGTACCTCCCTGCGCAGTACTTC.

This chain links TRBV15 with TRBJ2-7, with D unclear. Germline CDR1 LNHNV, CDR2 YYDKDF (reference sequence). This CDR3 has 14 residues. The V end was cut by 0 bases, the J end by 2 bases, with 8 bases between. CDR3 bases: TGTGCCACCAGCAGAGATAGAACAGCCTACGAGCAGTACTTC. This codes for CATSRDRTAYEQYF.

This clone appeared once. The V gene is TRBV28, the J gene TRBJ2-7; TRBD2 matches 14 bases. Trimming at V came to 5 bases and at J to 4 bases, leaving 13 bases not matched to a gene. The CDR3 length is 18 residues. Germline lookup yields CDR1 MDHEN and CDR2 SYDVKM. The CDR3 bases are TGTGCCAGCAGTCCGTATCAGGGACTAGCGGGAGAAGCGTACGAGCAGTACTTC. As protein: CASSPYQGLAGEAYEQYF. Full variable domain (outside the CDR3, taken from reference TRBV28 and TRBJ2-7): DVKVTQSSRYLVKRTGEKVFLECVQDMDHENMFWYRQDPGLGLRLIYFSYDVKMKEKGDIPEGYSVSREKKERFSLILESASTNQTSMYLCASSPYQGLAGEAYEQYFGPGTRLTVT.

This chain links TRBV28 with TRBJ2-1; 11 bases are a match to TRBD2. V shed 1 base, J shed 6 bases, and the junction held 11 bases outside the gene matches. The V gene's germline CDR1 is MDHEN and CDR2 SYDVKM. There are 18 residues in the CDR3. The CDR3 DNA reads TGTGCCAGCAGTTTATCGCTAGCGGGAGGCCTCGTGAGCAATGAGCAGTTCTTC. Translation gives CASSLSLAGGLVSNEQFF.

This clone was observed a single time. The chain uses TRBV27 and TRBJ1-5; D not certain. V was shortened by 7 bases and J by 1 base, with 11 bases between the two germline ends. Germline CDR1 reads MNHEY; CDR2 reads SMNVEV (reference sequence). CDR3 size: 14 residues. CDR3 DNA: TGTGCCAGCAATAATGAGGGAAGCAATCAGCCCCAGCATTTT. Its translation: CASNNEGSNQPQHF.